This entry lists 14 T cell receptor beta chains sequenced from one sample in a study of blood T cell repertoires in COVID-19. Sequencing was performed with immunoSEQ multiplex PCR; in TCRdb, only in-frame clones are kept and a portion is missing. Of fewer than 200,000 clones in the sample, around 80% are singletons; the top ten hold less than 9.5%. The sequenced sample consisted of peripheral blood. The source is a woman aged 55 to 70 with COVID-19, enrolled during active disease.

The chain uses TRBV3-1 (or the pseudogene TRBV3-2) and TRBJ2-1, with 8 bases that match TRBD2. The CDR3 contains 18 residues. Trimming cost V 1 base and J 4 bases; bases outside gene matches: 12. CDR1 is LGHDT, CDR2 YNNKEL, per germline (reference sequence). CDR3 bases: TGTGCCAGCAGCCAAGTGGGTGGGGCGGGAGGAAGGTACAATGAGCAGTTCTTC. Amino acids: CASSQVGGAGGRYNEQFF.

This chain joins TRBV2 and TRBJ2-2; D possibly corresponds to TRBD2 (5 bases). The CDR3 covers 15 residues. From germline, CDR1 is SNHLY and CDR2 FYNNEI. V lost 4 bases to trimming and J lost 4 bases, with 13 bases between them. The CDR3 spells CASSGLRGVTGELFF. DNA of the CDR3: TGTGCCAGCAGTGGGTTACGGGGAGTCACCGGGGAGCTGTTTTTT.

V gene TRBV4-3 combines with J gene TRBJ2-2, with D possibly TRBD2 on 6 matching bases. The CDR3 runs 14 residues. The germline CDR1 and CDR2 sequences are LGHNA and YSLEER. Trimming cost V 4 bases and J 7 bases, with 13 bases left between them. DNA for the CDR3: TGCGCCAGCAGCCCCGGGAGAGGGAACGGGGAGCTGTTTTTT. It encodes CASSPGRGNGELFF.

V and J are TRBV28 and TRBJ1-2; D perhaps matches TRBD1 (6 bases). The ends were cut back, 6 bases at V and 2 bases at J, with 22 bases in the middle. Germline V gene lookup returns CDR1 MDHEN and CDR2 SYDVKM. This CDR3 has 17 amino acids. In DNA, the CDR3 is TGTGCCAGCAGCGCACAGGGTAACCTCCTCGGGAACTATGGCTACACCTTC. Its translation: CASSAQGNLLGNYGYTF.

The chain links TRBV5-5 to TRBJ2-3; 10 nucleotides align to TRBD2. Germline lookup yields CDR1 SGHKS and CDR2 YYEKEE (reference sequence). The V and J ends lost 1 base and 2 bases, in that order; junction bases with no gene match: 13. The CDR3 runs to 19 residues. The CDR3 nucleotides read TGTGCCAGCAGCTTGTATACTAGCGGGACCCAGTCGAACACAGATACGCAGTATTTT. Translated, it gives CASSLYTSGTQSNTDTQYF.

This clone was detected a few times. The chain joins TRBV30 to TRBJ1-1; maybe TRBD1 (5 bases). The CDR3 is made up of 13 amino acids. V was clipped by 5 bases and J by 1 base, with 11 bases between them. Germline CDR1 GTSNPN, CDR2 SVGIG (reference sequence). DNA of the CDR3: TGTGCCTGGGGGCGGGGGTCGAACACTGAAGCTTTCTTT. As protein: CAWGRGSNTEAFF. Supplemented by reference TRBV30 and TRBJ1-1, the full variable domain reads SQTIHQWPATLVQPVGSPLSLECTVEGTSNPNLYWYRQAAGRGLQLLFYSVGIGQISSEVPQNLSASRPQDRQFILSSKKLLLSDSGFYLCAWGRGSNTEAFFGQGTRLTVV.

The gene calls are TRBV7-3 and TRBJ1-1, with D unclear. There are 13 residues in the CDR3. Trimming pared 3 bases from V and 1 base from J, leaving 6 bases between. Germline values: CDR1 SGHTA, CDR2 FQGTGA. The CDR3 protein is CASSFFRNTEAFF. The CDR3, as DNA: TGTGCCAGCAGCTTTTTCAGGAACACTGAAGCTTTCTTT.

The DNA of the CDR3 is TGTGCCTGGACCGGGAATGGCAATCAGCCCCAGCATTTT. This codes for CAWTGNGNQPQHF. The chain employs TRBV30 and TRBJ1-5; unclear D gene. V lost 4 bases, J lost 2 bases, and 9 bases lay in between. CDR1 is GTSNPN, CDR2 SVGIG, per germline (reference sequence). This CDR3 is built from 13 residues. Together with reference TRBV30 and TRBJ1-5, the CDR3 gives the full variable domain: SQTIHQWPATLVQPVGSPLSLECTVEGTSNPNLYWYRQAAGRGLQLLFYSVGIGQISSEVPQNLSASRPQDRQFILSSKKLLLSDSGFYLCAWTGNGNQPQHFGDGTRLSIL.

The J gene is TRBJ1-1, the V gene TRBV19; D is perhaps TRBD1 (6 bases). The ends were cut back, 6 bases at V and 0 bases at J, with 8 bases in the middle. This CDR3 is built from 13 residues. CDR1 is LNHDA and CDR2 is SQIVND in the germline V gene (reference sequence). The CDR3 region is CASRDSLNTEAFF. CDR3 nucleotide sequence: TGTGCCAGTAGGGACAGCCTGAACACTGAAGCTTTCTTT.

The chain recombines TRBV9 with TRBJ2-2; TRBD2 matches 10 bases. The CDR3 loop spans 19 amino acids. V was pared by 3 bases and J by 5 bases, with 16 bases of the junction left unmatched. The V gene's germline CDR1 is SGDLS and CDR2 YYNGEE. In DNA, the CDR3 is TGTGCCAGCAGCGCACACTCCCTAAGCGGGGGGGCTAATACCGGGGAGCTGTTTTTT. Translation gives CASSAHSLSGGANTGELFF. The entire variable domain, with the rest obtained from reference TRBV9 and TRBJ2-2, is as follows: DSGVTQTPKHLITATGQRVTLRCSPRSGDLSVYWYQQSLDQGLQFLIQYYNGEERAKGNILERFSAQQFPDLHSELNLSSLELGDSALYFCASSAHSLSGGANTGELFFGEGSRLTVL.

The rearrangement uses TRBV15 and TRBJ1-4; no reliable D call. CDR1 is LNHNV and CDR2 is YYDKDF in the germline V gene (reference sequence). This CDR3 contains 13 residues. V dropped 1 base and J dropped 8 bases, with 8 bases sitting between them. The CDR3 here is CATSRGRREKLFF. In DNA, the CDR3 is TGTGCCACCAGCAGAGGGAGGCGGGAAAAACTGTTTTTT.

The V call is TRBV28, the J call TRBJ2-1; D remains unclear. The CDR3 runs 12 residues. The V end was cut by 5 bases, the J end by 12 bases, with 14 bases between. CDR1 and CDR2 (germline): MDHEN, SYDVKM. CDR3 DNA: TGTGCCAGCAGTCCCGCGACCCAGGCGCAGTTCTTC. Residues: CASSPATQAQFF.

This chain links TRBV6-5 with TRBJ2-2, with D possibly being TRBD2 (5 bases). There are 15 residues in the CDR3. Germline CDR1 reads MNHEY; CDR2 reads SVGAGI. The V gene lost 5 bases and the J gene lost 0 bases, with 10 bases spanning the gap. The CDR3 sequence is CASSHKRPNTGELFF. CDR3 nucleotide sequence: TGTGCCAGCAGTCACAAGCGGCCGAACACCGGGGAGCTGTTTTTT.

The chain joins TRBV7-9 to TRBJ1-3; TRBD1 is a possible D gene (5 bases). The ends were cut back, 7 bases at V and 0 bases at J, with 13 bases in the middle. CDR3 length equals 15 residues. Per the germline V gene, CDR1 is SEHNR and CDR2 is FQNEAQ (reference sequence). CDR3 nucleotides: TGTGCCAGCACCCCTTTGACAGTCTCTGGAAACACCATATATTTT. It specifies CASTPLTVSGNTIYF.